This T cell receptor (beta chain) is from a study of blood T cell repertoires in COVID-19. For the study at large: Researchers got acute and convalescent COVID-19 samples from the United States, Italy and Spain.

Authors' processing steps: The authors estimated nucleated cell counts from reference gene primer amplification. Sequencing was performed with immunoSEQ multiplex PCR; in TCRdb, only in-frame clones are kept and a portion is missing. That table furnishes V, J and clone size, whereas the DNA furnished D and trimming. The repertoire holds more than 15,000 clones, 87% seen once, with 8% to 10% in the top ten. The CDR3 contains 15 residues. Germline V CDR1 and CDR2: SGHNT, YYREEE (reference sequence). V dropped 0 bases and J dropped 0 bases, with 7 bases sitting between them. This receptor was obtained from a human donor in a cohort sampled during active COVID-19. The donor label of this sample is uncertain. V and J are TRBV5-4 and TRBJ1-3, with TRBD1 as a possible D gene (5 bases). The specimen sequenced was peripheral blood. The CDR3 spells CASSLGQHSGNTIYF. CDR3 DNA sequence: TGTGCCAGCAGCTTGGGACAGCACTCTGGAAACACCATATATTTT.